Below, 4 T cell receptor beta chains from the same sample are listed, as sequenced in a study of identical twins. Using its own MiXCR run on the 5' RACE reads, TCRdb lists one record per CDR3 protein. The sample records roughly 1,500,000 distinct CDR3 sequences, about 31% being singletons. Sequenced sample: cord blood. Receptors were obtained from a newborn girl in good health.

In its sample, this clonotype was seen a few times. V gene TRBV10-3 combines with J gene TRBJ2-7; unclear D gene. Germline V CDR1 and CDR2: ENHRY, SYGVKD. Trimming left V 2 bases short and J 9 bases short, with 8 bases between. This CDR3 is 11 amino acids long. The CDR3 spells CAISEVERQYF. CDR3 DNA sequence: TGTGCCATCAGTGAGGTCGAGAGGCAGTACTTC.

This clonotype was found a few times. The CDR3 DNA reads as TGTGCCAGCAGTTTTACGGGACAGGGGGAAACCCAGTACTTC. Amino acid sequence: CASSFTGQGETQYF. This chain joins TRBV28 and TRBJ2-5; TRBD1 aligns across 11 bases. The CDR3 contains 14 residues. Germline V gives CDR1 MDHEN, CDR2 SYDVKM. V shed 3 bases, J shed 8 bases, and the junction held 5 bases outside the gene matches.

The V gene is TRBV5-1, the J gene TRBJ2-3; tentative D call: TRBD2 (6 bases). CDR3 length: 15 amino acids. CDR1 SGHRS and CDR2 YFSETQ come from the germline V gene. V was trimmed by 0 bases and J by 3 bases, leaving 11 bases between them. CDR3 bases: TGCGCCAGCAGCTTGGAAGTCGGGGGAACAGATACGCAGTATTTT. Translation: CASSLEVGGTDTQYF.

The gene calls are TRBV6-5 and TRBJ1-1; the D is unclear. The CDR3 loop spans 15 amino acids. Germline values: CDR1 MNHEY, CDR2 SVGAGI. Trimming pared 1 base from V and 7 bases from J, leaving 16 bases between. The CDR3 DNA is TGTGCCAGCAGTTACTATGGCCACTATAACCATGAAGCTTTCTTT. This translates into CASSYYGHYNHEAFF.